The 15 T cell receptor beta chains given below trace back to one sample, sequenced in a study of T cells in pancreatic ductal adenocarcinoma. Clones were sequenced by immunoSEQ multiplex PCR, and TCRdb holds only the in-frame ones, with some missing. Of about 98,000 clones in the sample, 90% to 95% were seen once. Selected pancreatic ductal adenocarcinoma patients had undergone surgery without neoadjuvant therapy. Sample: PBMCs. The receptor set was obtained from a human donor with pancreatic ductal adenocarcinoma.

The chain combines TRBV30 with TRBJ2-7, with 14 bases identical to TRBD2. The CDR3 sequence is 18 residues long. With 4 bases clipped from V and 5 bases from J, the junction kept 16 bases outside the gene matches. Looked up from germline, CDR1 is GTSNPN and CDR2 is SVGIG (reference sequence). The CDR3 DNA sequence: TGTGCCTGGAAGTCCGGTTCGGGACTAGCGGGAGTCCGACACGAGCAGTACTTC. Translating it yields CAWKSGSGLAGVRHEQYF.

V usage is TRBV5-1 and J usage is TRBJ1-3; possible D gene TRBD1, 5 bases. Trimming left V 2 bases short and J 0 bases short, with 9 bases between. The CDR3 has 15 amino acids. Germline V CDR1 and CDR2: SGHRS, YFSETQ. Written as DNA, the CDR3 is TGCGCCAGCAGCTTCCAGGGCTCCTCTGGAAACACCATATATTTT. Translated, it gives CASSFQGSSGNTIYF.

This clone has more than one count but fewer than ten. The same CDR3 can be traced to other DNA sequences in this sample. This chain links TRBV28 with TRBJ2-7; D unclear. This CDR3 has 11 residues. V was shortened by 4 bases and J by 3 bases, with 4 bases between the two germline ends. Looked up from germline, CDR1 is MDHEN and CDR2 is SYDVKM. The CDR3 DNA reads as TGTGCCAGCAGTTCTAACTACGAGCAGTACTTC. It is translated as CASSSNYEQYF.

DNA for the CDR3: TGTGCGACCCAGGGGAATAGCAATCAGCCCCAGCATTTT. Amino acids: CATQGNSNQPQHF. The gene calls are TRBV28 and TRBJ1-5; D might be TRBD1 (6 bases). Germline CDR1 reads MDHEN; CDR2 reads SYDVKM. The CDR3 is 13 amino acids.

The rearrangement uses TRBV6-1 and TRBJ1-4; 7 bases fit TRBD1. J lost 8 bases, V lost 9 bases, and 3 bases had no gene match. The germline gives CDR1 MNHNS, CDR2 SASEGT. This CDR3 contains 11 residues. The CDR3 sequence is CASMDREKLFF. The CDR3 region has the DNA TGTGCCAGTATGGACAGGGAAAAACTGTTTTTT.

The chain couples TRBV4-3 to TRBJ1-5; D ambiguous. Trimming removed 0 bases from V and 2 bases from J, with 8 bases in between. Germline V gene data show CDR1 as LGHNA and CDR2 as YSLEER. This CDR3 is built from 15 residues. In nucleotides, the CDR3 is TGCGCCAGCAGCCAAGACTTCGGTGGCAATCAGCCCCAGCATTTT. Protein: CASSQDFGGNQPQHF.

The chain is built from TRBV28 and TRBJ2-3; 8 bases fit TRBD2. CDR1 is MDHEN and CDR2 is SYDVKM in the germline V gene. The CDR3 covers 14 residues. J was trimmed by 3 bases and V by 6 bases; bases with no gene match: 5. The CDR3 here is CASRGSGGTDTQYF. CDR3 coding DNA: TGTGCCAGCAGAGGAAGCGGGGGAACAGATACGCAGTATTTT.

This chain connects TRBV6-5 to TRBJ1-2; TRBD1 matches 8 bases. Germline V gene sequence: CDR1 MNHEY, CDR2 SVGAGI. The length of the CDR3 is 15 residues. With V trimmed by 0 bases and J by 6 bases, 6 bases remained unmatched. CDR3 sequence reads: CASSYSDRVSHGYTF. Here the CDR3 DNA reads TGTGCCAGCAGTTACTCGGACAGGGTGTCCCATGGCTACACCTTC.

The rearrangement joins TRBV7-9 to TRBJ2-7; 7 nucleotides align to TRBD1. V trimming: 5 bases; J trimming: 3 bases; junction bases outside the gene matches: 4. CDR3 size: 13 residues. CDR1 is SEHNR, CDR2 FQNEAQ, per germline (reference sequence). The CDR3 reads CASSIGQVYEQYF. For the CDR3, the DNA is TGTGCCAGCAGCATCGGACAGGTCTACGAGCAGTACTTC. The full variable domain, in which reference TRBV7-9 and TRBJ2-7 provide the parts outside the CDR3, is DTGVSQNPRHKITKRGQNVTFRCDPISEHNRLYWYRQTLGQGPEFLTYFQNEAQLEKSRLLSDRFSAERPKGSFSTLEIQRTEQGDSAMYLCASSIGQVYEQYFGPGTRLTVT.

The genes are TRBV11-3 and TRBJ2-2, with D perhaps TRBD2 (6 bases). CDR1 is SGHNT, CDR2 YENEEA, per germline. The V gene lost 5 bases and the J gene lost 8 bases, with 12 bases spanning the gap. This CDR3 is 13 amino acids long. This CDR3 reads CASSGREMGELFF. The CDR3 nucleotides read TGTGCCAGCAGCGGACGGGAGATGGGGGAGCTGTTTTTT.

The chain has TRBV27 and TRBJ2-2; 7 bases align to TRBD2. The CDR3 loop spans 14 amino acids. Germline CDR1 and CDR2: MNHEY and SMNVEV (reference sequence). V was pared by 2 bases and J by 5 bases, with 2 bases of the junction left unmatched. The CDR3 here is CASSLLADTGELFF. As DNA, the CDR3 is TGTGCCAGCAGTTTACTAGCGGATACCGGGGAGCTGTTTTTT.

With regard to this clone: At one boundary the junction diverges from the germline segment, which might be a read error. This rearrangement joins TRBV7-7 to TRBJ2-5; 7 positions agree with TRBD2. This CDR3 has 14 residues. Germline assignment: CDR1 SSHAT and CDR2 FNYEAQ (reference sequence). CDR3 DNA sequence: TGTGCTAGCAGCTCCCTAGCGGAACAAGAGACCCAGTACTTC. It is translated as CASSSLAEQETQYF.

The chain combines TRBV9 with TRBJ2-1; D perhaps matches TRBD1 (5 bases). The CDR3 covers 14 residues. Germline CDR1 is SGDLS and CDR2 is YYNGEE. Trimming cost V 1 base and J 9 bases, with 14 bases left between them. The CDR3 loop is CASSVRGDRGEQFF. The CDR3 DNA is TGTGCCAGCAGCGTAAGAGGTGATAGGGGTGAGCAGTTCTTC.

For this clone: At one end the junction does not follow the germline gene, possibly because of a read error. The chain is built from TRBV4-2 and TRBJ1-1; D remains unclear. Germline lookup yields CDR1 LGHNA and CDR2 YNFKEQ. The CDR3 covers 15 residues. CDR3 coding DNA: TGTGCCAGCAGCCCCGTCTTTGAGGGTTTAACTGCAGCTTTCTTT. Protein: CASSPVFEGLTAAFF.

J is TRBJ2-5 and V is TRBV7-2; TRBD2 matches 11 bases. The germline V gene has CDR1 SGHTA and CDR2 FQGNSA. Trimming removed 0 bases from V and 3 bases from J; junction bases left unmatched: 9. This CDR3 is built from 18 residues. CDR3 DNA: TGTGCCAGCAGCTTAGCTCTCACTAGCGGGGGAAATGAAGAGACCCAGTACTTC. It encodes CASSLALTSGGNEETQYF. Supplemented by reference TRBV7-2 and TRBJ2-5, the full variable domain reads GAGVSQSPSNKVTEKGKDVELRCDPISGHTALYWYRQSLGQGLEFLIYFQGNSAPDKSGLPSDRFSAERTGGSVSTLTIQRTQQEDSAVYLCASSLALTSGGNEETQYFGPGTRLLVL.